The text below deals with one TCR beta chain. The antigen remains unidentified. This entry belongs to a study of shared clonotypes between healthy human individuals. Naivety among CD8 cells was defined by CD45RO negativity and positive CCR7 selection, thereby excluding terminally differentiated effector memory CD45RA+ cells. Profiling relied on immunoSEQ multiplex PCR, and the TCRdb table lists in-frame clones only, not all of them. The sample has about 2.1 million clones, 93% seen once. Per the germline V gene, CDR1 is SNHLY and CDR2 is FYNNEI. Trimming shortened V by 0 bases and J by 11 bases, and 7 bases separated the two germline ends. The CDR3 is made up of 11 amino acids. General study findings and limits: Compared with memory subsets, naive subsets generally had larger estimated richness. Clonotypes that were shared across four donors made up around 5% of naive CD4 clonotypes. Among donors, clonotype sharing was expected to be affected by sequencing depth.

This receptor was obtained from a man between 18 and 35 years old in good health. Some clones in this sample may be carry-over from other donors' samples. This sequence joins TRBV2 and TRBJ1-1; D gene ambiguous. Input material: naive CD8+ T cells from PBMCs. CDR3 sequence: CASSEASSAFF. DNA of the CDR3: TGTGCCAGCAGTGAAGCGAGTTCTGCTTTCTTT.